This note documents a single T cell receptor beta chain sequence. Its specific antigen is unknown. No per-base quality is available; no much larger clone lies one base away. The cohort comprised more than 550 healthy bone marrow donors. All cohort members were sampled while nominally healthy, although unrecorded immune exposures were likely present. The donor tested CMV seropositive, placing the donor among the 250 to 350 seropositive members of the cohort. A peripheral blood sample was collected from each donor, and TCR beta sequencing was performed on peripheral blood mononuclear cells. The Qiagen DNeasy Blood Extraction Kit was used to extract genomic DNA from the blood cell samples. The library came from the immunoSEQ multiplex PCR assay. A mixture of 60 forward primers for TCR Vbeta segments and 13 reverse primers for TCR Jbeta segments was used in the multiplex PCR. Amplification of the CDR3 region of rearranged TCR beta genes was performed with a multiplex PCR assay on genomic DNA. The Illumina HiSeq System was used to sequence the amplified TCR beta libraries as 87-base-pair reads. The study's processing was this. A later analysis counted around 72 million unique TCR beta chains across the 666 repertoires, and about 10 million of these chains were shared by at least two donors. To remove PCR and sequencing errors, raw reads were error-corrected and collapsed into unique sequences using a nearest-neighbor algorithm that merged closely related sequences. To assign V, D and J gene segments, CDR3 sequences were aligned to IMGT reference sequences. For a sequence to be retained, a match of at least six nucleotides to both a V gene segment and a J gene segment was required. A rearrangement counted as productive if the CDR3 had no stop codons and remained in frame with V and J, and every other rearrangement counted as non-productive. Following IMGT convention, CDR3 was defined as the stretch from the second conserved V-encoded cysteine to the conserved J-encoded phenylalanine. Sequences without an unambiguous match to a single V gene segment were excluded from the earlier analysis of over 500 of the donors. An earlier analysis of 587 of the donors classified V segments as functional when productive rearrangements were above 56.7% and as segregating when the standard deviation between donors was above 5%. A statistical classification framework was built for diagnosing cytomegalovirus status from the catalog of TCR beta chain sequences. V and J gene assignment, in a later analysis, came from comparing TCR nucleotide sequences with IMGT/GENE-DB human TR gene sequences. In a later analysis, CDR3 sequences and most-parsimonious VDJ recombination scenarios were assigned using the TCRdist pipeline. In a later analysis, every TCR beta chain was defined by the combination of its CDR3 amino acid sequence and its V-gene family, and reads without a unique V-gene family were dropped. To address suspected cross-contamination and a sequencing artifact, a later analysis removed a few hundred highly shared, low-generation-probability nucleotide sequences. For each public chain, a later analysis derived a clonal expansion index from normalized ranks of inferred template counts within each repertoire. In a later analysis, generation probabilities were computed with a VDJ recombination model fitted to out-of-frame rearrangements, and the resulting probabilities were checked against IGoR. In a later analysis, hypergeometric tests were used to score TCR-TCR, TCR-HLA and TCR-CMV co-occurrence, with a repertoire-size bias correction applied to TCR pairs. In a later analysis, false discovery rates were estimated by permuting HLA or CMV assignments 20 times. In a later analysis, co-occurring TCRs were grouped with DBSCAN, and TCRdist sequence similarity was added when clustering was performed within HLA-allele-positive subsets. Co-occurrence clustering excluded repertoires with fewer than 30,000 or more than 120,000 public chains, plus five with anomalous nucleotide sharing. Not all clones reach the TCRdb copy of this immuneACCESS table, which keeps in-frame sequences only. Checked studies attribute under half of the gap to unresolved V genes and leave the rest unexplained. V and J calls plus clone size are reproduced from that table; the DNA served to infer D and trimming. Across this sample there are about 200,000 clones, with around four fifths seen only once. The ten top clones hold approximately 1.7% of the sample.

The data derive from a study of cytomegalovirus exposure and HLA in healthy donors (TCRdb year 2017). For the study in its entirety: In an earlier analysis of approximately 640 of the donors, under 300 Gb of sequence data and about 110 million unique TCR beta sequences from approximately 180 million T cells were reported. In an earlier analysis of about 590 of the donors, high-throughput TCR beta sequencing was used to judge whether each TCR beta V gene segment behaved as functional or pseudogenic. Both class I and class II loci were covered by HLA typing, at four-digit resolution. The number of donors typed differed by locus, with about 629-630 for A, B, C, DRB1 and DQB1, roughly 520 for DQA1, over 600 for DPA1, and 400 to 490 for DPB1. The study aimed to test whether cataloging public T cell receptors could reveal signatures of past pathogen exposure. Every repertoire in the discovery cohort had been generated on one and the same sequencing platform. Rather than drawing on any new phenotypic data, the later analysis identified candidate immune exposures from TCR beta sequences and the way those sequences occurred across donors. An early release covering over 500 HLA-typed donors comprised approximately 290 gigabases of sequencing data and roughly 85 million unique TCR sequences. Besides the first cohort of approximately 670 subjects, a separate validation cohort made up of 90 to 150 different subjects was used. Genome-wide SNP genotypes for about 55% of the roughly 670 donors were used in a later genetic analysis, which treated that subset as a discovery cohort. The study combined high-throughput TCR immunosequencing, statistical association of individual TCRs with disease status, and machine learning to predict cytomegalovirus infection status. Of the approximately 400 genotyped donors, approximately 83% fell in the genetic ancestry cluster associated with self-reported Caucasian donors. Using immunosequencing, the study profiled T cell repertoires from around 680 subjects and related those repertoires to cytomegalovirus serostatus. Because of strong linkage in the cohort, roughly five DR-DQ haplotypes were treated as single units for association and clustering. Across 300 to 500 genotyped donors of the cohort, an average of roughly 250,000 unique TCR beta nucleotide sequences per donor were sequenced, and 15% to 20% of those sequences were non-productive. To study patterns of TCR occurrence, a later analysis re-analyzed previously published TCR beta repertoires from 600 to 750 donors and added high-resolution HLA genotyping. Alongside the repertoire data, information on donor age, sex, ethnicity and CMV serostatus was compiled. Results and caveats for the whole study, not just this receptor: The 87-base-pair reads could not distinguish some IMGT-functional V segments, including TRBV6-2 and TRBV6-3, so those segments were excluded. A further reported finding was that TCR beta sequences accurately predicted the HLA-A and HLA-B alleles for most subjects in the first cohort. Linkage disequilibrium might explain the correlated functional status among segregating V segments, but an unknown experimental factor could not be ruled out. Most TCR sequences were seen in very few donors, while some public TCRs were found in many individuals. The classifier was reported to diagnose cytomegalovirus status with high specificity and sensitivity in both the original and validation cohorts. HLA typing was unavailable for some donors at each locus, so association tests used only the typed subset. Because counts were too low, around 18 rarely observed V segments, including chromosome 9 orphons, were left out of the earlier analysis of some 600 of the donors. In a later analysis, the rate of TCR association differed among HLA loci, with DRB1 alleles having the most associated TCRs and HLA-C alleles having the fewest. Most CMV-associated TCR beta chains appeared to be HLA-restricted in a later analysis, and the HLA associations seemed to be driven largely by CMV exposure. A later genetic analysis reported fewer N-insertions in productive TCRs among donors in an Asian-associated ancestry cluster than the roughly 620-donor mean. In this cohort, only TCR beta chains were sequenced, and detectable features were limited by the absence of alpha or paired-chain data. The sequencing pipeline was judged likely to have produced a cluster of highly shared sequence variants as a technical artifact. Compared with equally common non-associated chains, HLA-associated TCR beta chains in a later analysis were more clonally expanded and had lower generation probabilities. In vitro tests confirmed that a few of the cytomegalovirus-associated TCR beta chains recognize cytomegalovirus antigens. According to the authors, the approach could potentially be generalized to other disease states and immunological phenotypes. A later genetic analysis associated a missense DCLRE1C variant with V-gene and J-gene trimming of TCR beta chains, and an independent cohort replicated the association. The study gave a list of some 150 TCR beta chains associated with cytomegalovirus. According to a later analysis, parvovirus B19, influenza, CMV and Epstein-Barr virus appeared linked to several top co-occurrence clusters. Broadly in line with IMGT annotations, most TCR beta V segments showed up in productive rearrangements about 87% or about 30% of the time in an earlier analysis of around 550 of the donors. When HLA alleles, especially DR and DQ, strongly co-occurred, TCR associations were difficult to assign to individual alleles. A later analysis associated 15,000 to 20,000 TCR beta sequences with specific HLA alleles at a false discovery rate of 0.05. Sequencing depth was assumed to be roughly uniform across donors in the presence/absence analyses, though that assumption may not hold. The only immune exposure information available for the cohort was CMV serostatus.

Spanning cysteine to phenylalanine, the CDR3 consists of 14 amino acids. Left in the record is the CDR3 DNA by itself, 42 bases read in frame from the first base. V sheds 7 bases and J sheds 0 bases, leaving 12 bases between their ends. The germline V gene gives CDR1 as MDHEN and CDR2 as SYDVKM. This receptor chain uses TRBV28 and TRBJ1-1, with TRBD1 tentatively as D gene (5 bases match). The sample consisted of PBMCs. This TCR came from a man in his forties in good health and CMV-seropositive. The DNA reads TGTGCCAGCATTACAGGAGCTTTGAACACTGAAGCTTTCTTT. This codes for CASITGALNTEAFF.